The TCR beta chain described here comes from a study of shared clonotypes between healthy human individuals. This was a deep-level run. Sequenced by immunoSEQ multiplex PCR; TCRdb stores in-frame clones only, minus some. The sample consists of a few million clones, 90% to 95% of them appearing once. Germline V gene sequence: CDR1 SGHDT, CDR2 YYEEEE. The V and J ends lost 4 bases and 2 bases, in that order; junction bases with no gene match: 16. The CDR3 totals 18 residues. Selected positively for CCR7 and CD45RO-negative, naive CD8 cells excluded terminally differentiated effector memory CD45RA+ cells.

The TCR was taken from a young man in good health. Some clones in this sample may be carry-over from other donors' samples. The V and J genes are TRBV5-6 and TRBJ2-3; 7 bases line up with TRBD2. Sequences were obtained from naive CD8+ T cells from PBMCs. In nucleotides, the CDR3 is TGTGCCAGCAGCCCCCGGCCCTCTAGCGGCGAATTCACAGATACGCAGTATTTT. It specifies CASSPRPSSGEFTDTQYF.